Below are 32 T cell receptor beta chains sequenced from a single sample in a study of post-analysis software for immune sequencing data. Study findings and constraints: Among four or five TRBV segments more frequent in patients than controls were TRBV5-6, TRBV5-1 and TRBV20-1.

Their target antigens are unknown. Researchers reported that TCR beta cDNA libraries carried unique molecular identifiers. TCRdb re-derived calls from the PCR reads in MiXCR, one entry per CDR3 protein. The sample consists of about 820,000 distinct CDR3 sequences, about 57% of them appearing once. Material: blood. These TCRs come from a girl under 18 with multiple sclerosis.

This clonotype was picked up many times. The CDR3: CASSRGLKETQYF. CDR3 nucleotides: TGTGCCAGCAGCCGTGGACTAAAAGAGACCCAGTACTTC. The V call is TRBV3-1, the J call TRBJ2-5; perhaps TRBD2 as D (6 bases). This CDR3 contains 13 residues. Germline V gives CDR1 LGHDT, CDR2 YNNKEL (reference sequence). Trimming pared 4 bases from V and 3 bases from J, leaving 9 bases between.

The chain recombines TRBV5-1 with TRBJ2-7, with D perhaps TRBD1 (5 bases). V shed 0 bases and J shed 6 bases, with 13 bases lying between them. This CDR3 region has 14 residues. CDR1 and CDR2 from the germline V gene are SGHRS and YFSETQ. The CDR3 sequence is CASSLGDRGCEQYF. Here the CDR3 DNA reads TGCGCCAGCAGCTTGGGCGACAGAGGCTGCGAGCAGTACTTC.

The chain recombines TRBV12-3 or TRBV12-4 with TRBJ2-5; D gene ambiguous. The J call could be wrong; TRBJ2-7 is a better fit for the DNA end. The CDR3 is 15 amino acids. The CDR3, as DNA: TGTGCCAGCAGTCCCAAGGACGGGCAGTATGGCGAGCAGTACTTC. Translating gives CASSPKDGQYGEQYF.

This clonotype was seen more than once but under ten times. V and J are TRBV4-1 and TRBJ2-5, with D tentatively TRBD1 or TRBD2 (6 bases each). The CDR3 covers 16 residues. The V and J ends lost 0 bases and 1 base respectively, with 12 bases between them. CDR1 and CDR2 (germline): MGHRA, YSYEKL. CDR3 sequence reads: CASSQEGGAFQETQYF. In nucleotides, the CDR3 is TGCGCCAGCAGCCAAGAGGGGGGCGCTTTCCAAGAGACCCAGTACTTC.

This clonotype turned up a few times. The chain couples TRBV12-3 or TRBV12-4 to TRBJ2-7; D might be TRBD2 (6 bases). The CDR3 is made up of 17 amino acids. V gave up 5 bases and J gave up 3 bases, with 23 bases separating them. DNA of the CDR3: TGTGCCAGCAGTCTTAAATCTCCCGGGAGAATCATCTACGAGCAGTACTTC. It is translated as CASSLKSPGRIIYEQYF.

This chain joins TRBV29-1 and TRBJ2-3; D is unresolved. The CDR3 has 14 residues. Trimming took off 4 bases at V and 0 bases at J, with 11 bases between the two ends. Germline lookup yields CDR1 SQVTM and CDR2 ANQGSEA. The CDR3 DNA is TGCAGCGTTGTGAGGCTGAGTAGCACAGATACGCAGTATTTT. Its translation is CSVVRLSSTDTQYF.

J is TRBJ1-2 and V is TRBV29-1; the match to TRBD1 covers 7 bases. The J segment lost 0 bases and the V segment lost 4 bases, leaving 8 bases of the junction unmatched. Looked up from germline, CDR1 is SQVTM and CDR2 is ANQGSEA. The length of the CDR3 is 15 residues. CDR3 nucleotides: TGCAGCGTTGGGGGGACAGAAATGACTAACTATGGCTACACCTTC. It is translated as CSVGGTEMTNYGYTF.

This clonotype has more than one count but fewer than ten. The chain carries TRBV12-3 or TRBV12-4 and TRBJ1-2; D is undetermined. CDR3 length equals 12 residues. Between the trimmed V and J ends, which lost 3 bases and 4 bases, there was a span of 6 bases. CDR3: CASSFVSYGYTF. CDR3 bases: TGTGCCAGCAGTTTTGTCAGCTATGGCTACACCTTC.

This clonotype was seen more than once but under ten times. V is TRBV12-3 or TRBV12-4 and J is TRBJ1-2, with D hard to call. Between the trimmed V and J ends, which lost 9 bases and 5 bases, there was a span of 19 bases. The CDR3 has 14 residues. As DNA, the CDR3 is TGTGCCAGTTCTTTCCGACGGCTACAGTATGGCTACACCTTC. Encoded protein: CASSFRRLQYGYTF.

Only one count was recorded for this clonotype. The chain uses TRBV28 and TRBJ2-3; 8 bases are a match to TRBD2. Germline-derived CDR1 and CDR2 are MDHEN and SYDVKM. The CDR3 is made up of 17 amino acids. The junction had 12 bases not matched to a gene; V was cut back by 3 bases and J by 4 bases. The CDR3 DNA follows: TGTGCCAGCAGTTTCAGCAAATGGACTAGCAGGCCAGATACGCAGTATTTT. Its protein is CASSFSKWTSRPDTQYF.

The chain joins TRBV4-1 to TRBJ2-6, with 8 bases fitting TRBD1. This CDR3 is built from 17 residues. The junction had 5 bases not matched to a gene; V was cut back by 4 bases and J by 0 bases. The germline gives CDR1 MGHRA, CDR2 YSYEKL. CDR3 coding DNA: TGCGCCAGCAGCCCCCTTACAGGGGGCTCTGGGGCCAACGTCCTGACTTTC. Amino acids: CASSPLTGGSGANVLTF.

The chain is built from TRBV5-1 and TRBJ1-2; 7 nucleotides line up with TRBD1. The germline CDR1 and CDR2 sequences are SGHRS and YFSETQ. The CDR3 runs to 11 residues. J lost 4 bases, V lost 8 bases, and 2 bases had no gene match. The CDR3 reads CASQGGYGYTF. The CDR3 DNA reads as TGCGCCAGTCAGGGGGGCTATGGCTACACCTTC.

The rearrangement links TRBV15 to TRBJ2-5; a possible D gene is TRBD1 (5 bases). Looked up from germline, CDR1 is LNHNV and CDR2 is YYDKDF (reference sequence). CDR3 length equals 14 residues. V was shortened by 7 bases and J by 0 bases, with 12 bases between the two germline ends. CDR3 sequence (DNA): TGTGCCACCAATTCAGGGCGCCACCAAGAGACCCAGTACTTC. This sequence encodes CATNSGRHQETQYF.

J is TRBJ2-5 and V is TRBV7-2; 9 nucleotides align to TRBD2. Germline CDR1 reads SGHTA; CDR2 reads FQGNSA. After removal of 1 base from V and 1 base from J, the junction contained 7 bases not matched to a gene. The CDR3 is 17 residues long. The DNA for the CDR3 is TGTGCCAGCAGCTTAGTTGGGCGCGGGAGGGCCCAAGAGACCCAGTACTTC. Encoded protein: CASSLVGRGRAQETQYF.

This clonotype was seen a handful of times. The chain couples TRBV6-5 to TRBJ1-2, with D possibly TRBD1 on 5 matching bases. V was cut by 6 bases and J by 4 bases, with 15 bases left in between. The CDR3 consists of 14 residues. Germline values: CDR1 MNHEY, CDR2 SVGAGI. The CDR3 sequence: CASSPGSDTYGYTF. DNA for the CDR3: TGTGCCAGCAGCCCAGGGTCAGATACCTATGGCTACACCTTC.

The gene calls are TRBV29-1 and TRBJ1-1; D is uncertain. V gave up 1 base and J gave up 6 bases, with 12 bases separating them. This CDR3 has 13 amino acids. The germline V gene has CDR1 SQVTM and CDR2 ANQGSEA. Here the CDR3 reads CSVEGRSGAEAFF. The CDR3 coding sequence is TGCAGCGTTGAAGGGCGGAGTGGGGCTGAAGCTTTCTTT.

This clonotype was seen more than once but under ten times. The chain couples TRBV5-1 to TRBJ2-4; D gene uncertain. The length of the CDR3 is 16 residues. Trimming pared 1 base from V and 8 bases from J, leaving 19 bases between. Germline V gene data show CDR1 as SGHRS and CDR2 as YFSETQ. CDR3 bases: TGCGCCAGCAGCTTGTCTAGTCCGGGTCCTCGAGACATTCAGTACTTC. Its protein is CASSLSSPGPRDIQYF.

The chain joins TRBV6-5 to TRBJ2-5; TRBD2 might be the D (7 bases). V shed 2 bases and J shed 5 bases, with 18 bases lying between them. This CDR3 contains 16 residues. In germline, CDR1 is MNHEY, CDR2 SVGAGI. DNA of the CDR3: TGTGCCAGCAGTTACCCTTGGGGGGGCGTCGGGGAGACCCAGTACTTC. Amino acid sequence: CASSYPWGGVGETQYF.

The rearrangement joins TRBV7-2 to TRBJ2-5; D not resolved. V was trimmed by 6 bases and J by 6 bases, leaving 14 bases between them. The CDR3 is 13 amino acids. Germline assignment: CDR1 SGHTA and CDR2 FQGNSA. CDR3 nucleotides: TGTGCCAGCAGACTCAGCTGGGAACAGACCCAGTACTTC. Translation gives CASRLSWEQTQYF.

The table lists this clonotype with a few counts. V and J are TRBV5-8 and TRBJ2-7; TRBD1 might be the D (6 bases). This CDR3 is built from 15 residues. Germline CDR1 SGHTS, CDR2 YDEGEE. V shed 2 bases and J shed 2 bases, with 14 bases lying between them. CDR3 in DNA: TGTGCCAGCAGCTTAAAAAGACAGGCAGCCTACGAGCAGTACTTC. This gives the protein CASSLKRQAAYEQYF.

This clonotype was counted between two and nine times. J is TRBJ2-7 and V is TRBV10-3, with 8 nucleotides matching TRBD1. The CDR3 runs to 18 residues. Germline assignment: CDR1 ENHRY and CDR2 SYGVKD. Trimming took 3 bases from V and 3 from J; bases not matched to a gene: 16. The CDR3 nucleotides are TGTGCCATCAGTGAAGGAGCGGTTCTCCGCAGGGGGCACTACGAGCAGTACTTC. Translated, it gives CAISEGAVLRRGHYEQYF.

The chain couples TRBV6-6 to TRBJ2-5, with 10 nucleotides matching TRBD1. The germline CDR1 and CDR2 sequences are MNHNY and SVGAGI (reference sequence). The CDR3 sequence is 15 residues long. Unmatched junction bases numbered 5, after V lost 2 bases and J lost 5 bases. The CDR3 reads CASSYGTGVSETQYF. The CDR3 DNA reads TGTGCCAGCAGTTACGGGACAGGGGTTTCCGAGACCCAGTACTTC.

This clonotype was seen a few times. The chain combines TRBV5-1 with TRBJ2-1; D may be TRBD2 (5 bases). Trimming stripped 3 bases from V and 4 bases from J, with 11 bases between. CDR1 is SGHRS, CDR2 YFSETQ, per germline. The CDR3 is made up of 14 amino acids. This CDR3 reads CASSYGLQYNEQFF. The CDR3 bases are TGCGCCAGCAGCTACGGACTCCAATACAATGAGCAGTTCTTC.

The chain combines TRBV7-2 with TRBJ2-3; D possibly corresponds to TRBD2 (6 bases). V was trimmed by 11 bases and J by 1 base, leaving 13 bases between them. The CDR3 loop spans 13 amino acids. CDR1 and CDR2 from the germline V gene are SGHTA and FQGNSA. CDR3: CAVTPGGTDTQYF. For the CDR3, the DNA is TGTGCCGTGACCCCGGGGGGCACAGATACGCAGTATTTT. Using reference TRBV7-2 and TRBJ2-3 for the parts outside the CDR3, the full variable domain is GAGVSQSPSNKVTEKGKDVELRCDPISGHTALYWYRQSLGQGLEFLIYFQGNSAPDKSGLPSDRFSAERTGGSVSTLTIQRTQQEDSAVYLCAVTPGGTDTQYFGPGTRLTVL.

This clonotype has a handful of counts. The rearrangement joins TRBV12-3 or TRBV12-4 to TRBJ2-5; no firm D call. The CDR3 has 13 residues. V lost 3 bases to trimming and J lost 1 base, with 6 bases between them. CDR3 nucleotides: TGTGCCAGCAGTTTCCCCTCCCAAGAGACCCAGTACTTC. It encodes CASSFPSQETQYF.

This clonotype turned up a few times. The CDR3 sequence: CASSAGTGAYNSPLHF. As DNA, the CDR3 is TGCGCCAGCAGCGCCGGGACAGGGGCCTATAATTCACCCCTCCACTTT. The V and J genes are TRBV5-1 and TRBJ1-6; 10 positions agree with TRBD1. Losses at the gene ends were 4 bases for V and 2 bases for J; bases not matched to a gene: 3. Germline CDR1 reads SGHRS; CDR2 reads YFSETQ. The CDR3 contains 16 residues. The whole variable domain, remainder taken from reference TRBV5-1 and TRBJ1-6, is KAGVTQTPRYLIKTRGQQVTLSCSPISGHRSVSWYQQTPGQGLQFLFEYFSETQRNKGNFPGRFSGRQFSNSRSEMNVSTLELGDSALYLCASSAGTGAYNSPLHFGNGTRLTVT.

This clonotype was seen more than once but under ten times. The chain combines TRBV7-3 with TRBJ2-1; possibly TRBD2 for D (6 bases). The V end was cut by 2 bases, the J end by 2 bases, with 10 bases between. Germline V gene sequence: CDR1 SGHTA, CDR2 FQGTGA. The CDR3 is 15 residues long. The CDR3 bases are TGTGCCAGCAGCTTAGCGGGGACCACCTACAATGAGCAGTTCTTC. Amino acid sequence: CASSLAGTTYNEQFF.

The chain recombines TRBV9 with TRBJ1-1, with D unresolved. Germline loops: CDR1 SGDLS, CDR2 YYNGEE. V shed 4 bases and J shed 0 bases, with 10 bases lying between them. This CDR3 is built from 14 residues. CDR3 coding DNA: TGTGCCAGCAGCTCACTAGCTATGAACACTGAAGCTTTCTTT. Translating gives CASSSLAMNTEAFF.

V and J are TRBV7-2 and TRBJ1-1; unclear D gene. V was trimmed by 3 bases and J by 5 bases, leaving 10 bases between them. The CDR3 sequence is 13 residues long. The germline V gene has CDR1 SGHTA and CDR2 FQGNSA. Here the CDR3 DNA reads TGTGCCAGCAGCTTCCAAAGACCTACTGAAGCTTTCTTT. The encoded protein is CASSFQRPTEAFF.

The chain combines TRBV20-1 with TRBJ2-3; perhaps TRBD2 as D (7 bases). Trimming took 3 bases from V and 0 from J, leaving 16 bases between them. The germline CDR1 and CDR2 sequences are DFQATT and SNEGSKA (reference sequence). The CDR3 is 16 residues long. The CDR3 sequence: CSASWAAGASTDTQYF. The CDR3 nucleotides read TGCAGTGCTAGCTGGGCGGCGGGGGCTAGCACAGATACGCAGTATTTT.

The rearrangement uses TRBV6-6 and TRBJ1-1; 7 bases fit TRBD1. Germline values: CDR1 MNHNY, CDR2 SVGAGI (reference sequence). J lost 8 bases, V lost 5 bases, and 5 bases had no gene match. The CDR3 contains 12 residues. Here the CDR3 DNA reads TGTGCCAGCAGTCCACCGGACAGGGAAGCTTTCTTT. Protein sequence: CASSPPDREAFF.

The rearrangement joins TRBV25-1 to TRBJ2-3, with a tentative D call TRBD2 (6 bases). The CDR3 spans 14 residues. From germline, CDR1 is MGHDK and CDR2 SYGVNS. The V gene lost 2 bases and the J gene lost 2 bases, with 8 bases spanning the gap. CDR3 region: CASSEPGDTDTQYF. Written as DNA, the CDR3 is TGTGCCAGCAGTGAACCGGGGGACACAGATACGCAGTATTTT.